This T cell receptor beta chain emerged from a study of T cell responses to AZD1222 COVID-19 vaccine. General study findings and limits: Baseline seropositives among AZD1222 recipients totaled only six or seven.

A note on this clone: The antigen remains unidentified.

Trimming shortened V by 4 bases and J by 1 base, and 13 bases separated the two germline ends. This CDR3 is 15 amino acids long. Germline V gene sequence: CDR1 SEHNR, CDR2 FQNEAQ (reference sequence). The assay was immunoSEQ multiplex PCR, and TCRdb's table has in-frame clones only and misses some. The data hold approximately 140,000 clones, with 85% to 95% observed a single time. The specimen comprised peripheral blood, sampled on day 0 of AZD1222 vaccination. The chain recombines TRBV7-9 with TRBJ1-2; D remains unclear. The TCR originated in an adult in good health. The CDR3 DNA reads as TGTGCCAGCAGCTACCCAAGCCGGCTTAACTATGGCTACACCTTC. Translating it yields CASSYPSRLNYGYTF.